Below, 13 T cell receptor beta chains from the same sample are listed, as sequenced in a study of control samples from healthy donors and cancer patients. Clones were sequenced by immunoSEQ multiplex PCR, and TCRdb holds only the in-frame ones, with some missing. Among approximately 140,000 clones listed, roughly nine tenths were seen once. The sequenced material came from blood. Receptor source: a woman aged 25 to 39 in good health.

This chain connects TRBV5-1 to TRBJ1-4; 8 nucleotides agree with TRBD1. After removal of 0 bases from V and 5 bases from J, the junction contained 9 bases not matched to a gene. The CDR3 totals 17 residues. Germline V gene data show CDR1 as SGHRS and CDR2 as YFSETQ. The CDR3 reads CASSLGPGQGENEKLFF. For the CDR3, the DNA is TGCGCCAGCAGCTTGGGTCCTGGACAGGGAGAAAATGAAAAACTGTTTTTT. Combining the CDR3 with reference TRBV5-1 and TRBJ1-4 gives the whole variable domain KAGVTQTPRYLIKTRGQQVTLSCSPISGHRSVSWYQQTPGQGLQFLFEYFSETQRNKGNFPGRFSGRQFSNSRSEMNVSTLELGDSALYLCASSLGPGQGENEKLFFGSGTQLSVL.

The chain recombines TRBV19 with TRBJ2-7, with 7 bases fitting TRBD1. The CDR3 extends over 14 amino acids. Losses at the gene ends were 3 bases for V and 4 bases for J; bases not matched to a gene: 6. CDR1 LNHDA and CDR2 SQIVND come from the germline V gene (reference sequence). The CDR3 protein is CASSIETGNYEQYF. CDR3 sequence (DNA): TGTGCCAGTAGTATCGAGACAGGGAATTACGAGCAGTACTTC.

This clone was recorded only once. This CDR3 is also generated by other DNA sequences in the sample. This rearrangement joins TRBV6-5 to TRBJ2-7, with D perhaps TRBD1 (5 bases). This CDR3 comprises 14 residues. The V end was cut by 0 bases, the J end by 4 bases, with 10 bases between. Looked up from germline, CDR1 is MNHEY and CDR2 is SVGAGI. CDR3 sequence reads: CASSYSGQGYEQYF. In DNA form, the CDR3 reads TGTGCCAGCAGTTACTCCGGACAAGGATACGAGCAGTACTTC.

V usage is TRBV3-1 (or the pseudogene TRBV3-2) and J usage is TRBJ1-3, with no clear D. Trimming left V 1 base short and J 7 bases short, with 5 bases between. CDR1 LGHDT and CDR2 YNNKEL come from the germline V gene (reference sequence). The CDR3 is 12 amino acids. CDR3 nucleotide sequence: TGTGCCAGCAGCCAAGTCCGGAACACCATATATTTT. This sequence encodes CASSQVRNTIYF.

This sequence joins TRBV15 and TRBJ2-7; TRBD1 might be the D (5 bases). Germline loops: CDR1 LNHNV, CDR2 YYDKDF (reference sequence). This CDR3 region has 17 residues. V lost 0 bases to trimming and J lost 4 bases, with 19 bases between them. CDR3 in amino acids: CATSRDNFAGLGYEQYF. CDR3 in DNA: TGTGCCACCAGCAGAGACAATTTTGCAGGGTTGGGTTACGAGCAGTACTTC. The entire variable domain, with the rest obtained from reference TRBV15 and TRBJ2-7, is as follows: DAMVIQNPRYQVTQFGKPVTLSCSQTLNHNVMYWYQQKSSQAPKLLFHYYDKDFNNEADTPDNFQSRRPNTSFCFLDIRSPGLGDTAMYLCATSRDNFAGLGYEQYFGPGTRLTVT.

This clone was recorded a few times. The V gene is TRBV6-6, the J gene TRBJ2-7; D ambiguous. With 3 bases removed from V and 2 bases from J, the gap between germline ends came to 14 bases. Per germline, CDR1 MNHNY and CDR2 SVGAGI (reference sequence). The CDR3 length is 15 residues. As DNA, the CDR3 is TGTGCCAGCAGTTATGACCCCTCTTTCCCCTACGAGCAGTACTTC. This translates into CASSYDPSFPYEQYF.

V is TRBV18 and J is TRBJ1-4; D remains ambiguous. In germline, CDR1 is KGHSH, CDR2 LQKENI. V lost 2 bases and J lost 0, with 10 bases in between. CDR3 length equals 16 residues. The CDR3 region has the DNA TGTGCCAGCTCACCATGGGCAGCCGCAACTAATGAAAAACTGTTTTTT. It yields the protein CASSPWAAATNEKLFF.

The J gene is TRBJ2-3, the V gene TRBV9; 12 bases are shared with TRBD1. Looked up from germline, CDR1 is SGDLS and CDR2 is YYNGEE. CDR3 size: 16 residues. Germline trimming cut 3 bases from V and 5 bases from J; bases unmatched to any gene: 7. This CDR3 reads CASSAPGQGAGDTQYF. In DNA form, the CDR3 reads TGTGCCAGCAGCGCGCCGGGACAGGGGGCCGGAGATACGCAGTATTTT. Looking up the rest from reference TRBV9 and TRBJ2-3 gives the full variable domain: DSGVTQTPKHLITATGQRVTLRCSPRSGDLSVYWYQQSLDQGLQFLIQYYNGEERAKGNILERFSAQQFPDLHSELNLSSLELGDSALYFCASSAPGQGAGDTQYFGPGTRLTVL.

This clone was seen more than once but under ten times. CDR3 nucleotides: TGTGCCAGCAGCCCCCAGAGGATGAACACTGAAGCTTTCTTT. It yields the protein CASSPQRMNTEAFF. V and J are TRBV4-2 and TRBJ1-1; the D is unclear. CDR3 length: 14 amino acids. Between the trimmed V and J ends, which lost 4 bases and 0 bases, there was a span of 9 bases. In germline, CDR1 is LGHNA, CDR2 YNFKEQ.

The chain links TRBV18 to TRBJ1-1; possible D gene TRBD1, 5 bases. There are 13 residues in the CDR3. V was trimmed by 4 bases and J by 8 bases, leaving 14 bases between them. Germline CDR1 reads KGHSH; CDR2 reads LQKENI. The CDR3 here is CASSLRNGDEAFF. DNA of the CDR3: TGTGCCAGCTCACTGCGCAATGGGGACGAAGCTTTCTTT. The full variable domain, with the rest looked up from reference TRBV18 and TRBJ1-1, is NAGVMQNPRHLVRRRGQEARLRCSPMKGHSHVYWYRQLPEEGLKFMVYLQKENIIDESGMPKERFSAEFPKEGPSILRIQQVVRGDSAAYFCASSLRNGDEAFFGQGTRLTVV.

The chain links TRBV9 to TRBJ2-7; the D is unclear. CDR1 SGDLS and CDR2 YYNGEE come from the germline V gene. The ends were cut back, 4 bases at V and 0 bases at J, with 14 bases in the middle. CDR3 length: 15 amino acids. The CDR3 loop is CASSPDQRGSYEQYF. CDR3 nucleotides: TGTGCCAGCAGCCCAGACCAAAGAGGCTCCTACGAGCAGTACTTC.

The gene calls are TRBV11-2 and TRBJ2-1, with 7 bases aligning to TRBD2. This CDR3 comprises 13 residues. V lost 1 base and J lost 10; bases outside the gene matches: 4. Germline V gene lookup returns CDR1 SGHAT and CDR2 FQNNGV. CDR3 in amino acids: CASSLGTSWEQFF. CDR3 bases: TGTGCCAGCAGCTTAGGGACTAGTTGGGAGCAGTTCTTC.

The DNA of the CDR3 is TGTGCCAGCAGGGGGGACAGCTATTCCGAGCAGTACTTC. This translates into CASRGDSYSEQYF. V and J are TRBV6-5 and TRBJ2-7, with 7 positions matching TRBD1. V gave up 6 bases and J gave up 6 bases; unmatched junction bases: 8. Germline CDR1 reads MNHEY; CDR2 reads SVGAGI. The CDR3 is 13 amino acids.